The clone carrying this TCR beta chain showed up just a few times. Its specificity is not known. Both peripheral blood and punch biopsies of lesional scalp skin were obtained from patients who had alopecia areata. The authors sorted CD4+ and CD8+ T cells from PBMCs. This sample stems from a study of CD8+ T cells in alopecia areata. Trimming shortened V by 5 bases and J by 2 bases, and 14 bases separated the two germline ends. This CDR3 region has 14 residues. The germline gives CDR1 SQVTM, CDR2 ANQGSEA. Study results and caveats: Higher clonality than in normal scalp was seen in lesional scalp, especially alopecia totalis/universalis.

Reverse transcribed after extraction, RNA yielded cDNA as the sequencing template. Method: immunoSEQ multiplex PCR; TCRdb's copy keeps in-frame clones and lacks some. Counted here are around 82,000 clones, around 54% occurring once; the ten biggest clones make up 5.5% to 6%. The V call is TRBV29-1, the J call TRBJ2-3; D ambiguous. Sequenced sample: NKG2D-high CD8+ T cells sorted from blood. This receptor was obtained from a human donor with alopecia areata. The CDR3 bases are TGCAGCGTTCGCAGGCCAATCGACACAGATACGCAGTATTTT. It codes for CSVRRPIDTDTQYF.